One sample yielded the 14 T cell receptor beta chains listed below, sequenced in a study of vaccination and CD4 T cells after COVID-19. As to treatment: roughly ten-day PBMC culture with coronavirus spike peptide pools or control peptides (ViraFEST assay). Pre-COVID-19 pandemic sampling (2011-2018) yielded the unexposed donor's CD4+ T cells. An Oncomine TCR Beta short-read assay was used to sequence the DNA from cultured CD4+ T cells. One entry per CDR3 protein, called by TCRdb with MiXCR from the PCR reads. The repertoire consists of around 9,500 distinct CDR3 sequences, with 34% occurring once and the leading ten covering 25% to 35%. Antigens of these TCRs are unknown. The source material was CD4+ T cells from blood, cultured in vitro. The receptors here all came from a human donor in good health.

The chain has TRBV27 and TRBJ1-6; no clear D gene. The germline V gene has CDR1 MNHEY and CDR2 SMNVEV (reference sequence). V was trimmed by 0 bases and J by 7 bases, leaving 16 bases between them. The CDR3 runs to 17 residues. The CDR3 coding sequence is TGTGCCAGCAGTTTATCCACACCGACGGGTCTAAATTCACCCCTCCACTTT. Residues: CASSLSTPTGLNSPLHF.

The gene calls are TRBV4-1 and TRBJ1-2, with TRBD1 matching 7 bases. The CDR3 length is 14 residues. Per the germline V gene, CDR1 is MGHRA and CDR2 is YSYEKL. The junction had 4 bases not matched to a gene; V was cut back by 0 bases and J by 6 bases. The CDR3 DNA sequence: TGCGCCAGCAGCCAAGATCGACAGGGACATGGCTACACCTTC. This encodes CASSQDRQGHGYTF.

The chain employs TRBV7-9 and TRBJ2-1, with no clear D. The V end lost 3 bases, the J end lost 12 bases, and 9 bases lay between the germline ends. CDR3 size: 11 residues. Per the germline V gene, CDR1 is SEHNR and CDR2 is FQNEAQ (reference sequence). Here the CDR3 reads CASSLDETQFF. The CDR3 nucleotides are TGTGCCAGCAGCTTGGACGAGACGCAGTTCTTC.

The chain has TRBV18 and TRBJ1-2; tentatively, D is TRBD1 (5 bases). Looked up from germline, CDR1 is KGHSH and CDR2 is LQKENI. Trimming shortened V by 3 bases and J by 5 bases, and 16 bases separated the two germline ends. CDR3 size: 15 residues. CDR3 residues: CASSPRTQEGYGYTF. The CDR3 bases are TGTGCCAGCTCACCTCGGACGCAGGAGGGGTATGGCTACACCTTC.

This clonotype turned up a few times. The rearrangement uses TRBV10-1 and TRBJ2-7; 12 bases fit TRBD2. The germline gives CDR1 WNHNN, CDR2 SYGVQD (reference sequence). CDR3 length: 15 amino acids. Trimming removed 0 bases from V and 3 bases from J; junction bases left unmatched: 0. CDR3 DNA: TGCGCCAGCAGTGAGTCGACTAGCGGGGGCTACGAGCAGTACTTC. Translated: CASSESTSGGYEQYF.

CDR3 loop: CSAPIVGNTIYF. The CDR3 DNA follows: TGCAGTGCACCAATTGTGGGAAACACCATATATTTT. The chain employs TRBV20-1 and TRBJ1-3; D gene ambiguous. The CDR3 sequence is 12 residues long. Trimming stripped 6 bases from V and 4 bases from J, with 10 bases between. The germline V gene has CDR1 DFQATT and CDR2 SNEGSKA (reference sequence).

The chain uses TRBV6-1 and TRBJ1-5, with 10 nucleotides matching TRBD1. Losses at the gene ends were 4 bases for V and 0 bases for J; bases not matched to a gene: 3. This CDR3 region has 16 residues. Germline V lookup: CDR1 MNHNS, CDR2 SASEGT. The chain's CDR3 is CASSAGTGASNQPQHF. The CDR3 DNA reads TGTGCCAGCAGTGCAGGGACAGGGGCTAGCAATCAGCCCCAGCATTTT.

The chain carries TRBV5-4 and TRBJ2-5; 15 nucleotides match TRBD2. Germline values: CDR1 SGHNT, CDR2 YYREEE (reference sequence). This CDR3 is built from 19 residues. V lost 5 bases, J lost 2 bases, and 13 bases stayed unmatched. The CDR3 here is CASRGAIPGLAGGQETQYF. CDR3 in DNA: TGTGCCAGCAGGGGGGCGATACCGGGACTAGCGGGGGGACAAGAGACCCAGTACTTC.

This clonotype occurred a few times. The chain links TRBV6-2 or TRBV6-3 to TRBJ1-1; 9 bases map to TRBD1. With 6 bases clipped from V and 5 bases from J, the junction kept 13 bases outside the gene matches. Germline CDR1 is MNHEY and CDR2 is SVGEGT. The CDR3 loop spans 16 amino acids. Written as DNA, the CDR3 is TGTGCCAGCAGCCCGGACAGGGGAACTCGGGGAACTGAAGCTTTCTTT. This codes for CASSPDRGTRGTEAFF.

The rearrangement uses TRBV7-2 and TRBJ2-5; D gene ambiguous. This CDR3 is built from 15 residues. CDR1 and CDR2 from the germline V gene are SGHTA and FQGNSA. Deletions cut 5 bases from V and 4 bases from J, with 17 bases between. The CDR3 DNA sequence: TGTGCCAGCAGCCTACGGCCCGGGTCGATAGAGACCCAGTACTTC. It is translated as CASSLRPGSIETQYF.

The gene calls are TRBV7-9 and TRBJ1-2; D is uncertain. With 6 bases removed from V and 0 bases from J, the gap between germline ends came to 14 bases. CDR3 length: 15 residues. The germline V gene encodes CDR1 SEHNR and CDR2 FQNEAQ (reference sequence). The CDR3 protein is CASSLSLGSNYGYTF. Written as DNA, the CDR3 is TGTGCCAGCAGTTTAAGTTTGGGATCTAACTATGGCTACACCTTC.

This clonotype has just a few counts. J is TRBJ1-6 and V is TRBV25-1; D uncertain. V lost 7 bases and J 5 bases, leaving 12 bases between the germline ends. The CDR3 totals 14 residues. Germline V gives CDR1 MGHDK, CDR2 SYGVNS. In DNA, the CDR3 is TGTGCCAGCACTAGGGATTCAAATAATTCACCCCTCCACTTT. Translating gives CASTRDSNNSPLHF.

This clonotype was detected only a few times. The rearrangement joins TRBV6-2 or TRBV6-3 to TRBJ2-7; no definite D call. CDR3 length: 14 amino acids. Trimming took off 7 bases at V and 2 bases at J, with 15 bases between the two ends. The germline CDR1 and CDR2 sequences are MNHEY and SVGEGT. In DNA form, the CDR3 reads TGTGCCAGCACCTACCGAGACGGACCCTACGAGCAGTACTTC. This gives the protein CASTYRDGPYEQYF.

The chain is built from TRBV30 and TRBJ1-5; 8 nucleotides agree with TRBD1. Germline V gene data show CDR1 as GTSNPN and CDR2 as SVGIG (reference sequence). J lost 6 bases, V lost 2 bases, and 6 bases had no gene match. The CDR3 sequence is 14 residues long. The CDR3, as DNA: TGTGCCTGGAGTTTACCAGGGGGCTCTCAGCCCCAGCATTTT. The encoded protein is CAWSLPGGSQPQHF.